This T cell receptor (beta chain) was obtained from a study of T cells in localized non-small cell lung cancer. Regarding the study as a whole: The appearance of a median approximately 55 of the top 100 tumor clones was seen in adjacent lung. There was an association of higher blood T cell density with longer overall survival.

Details on this clone: Antigen specificity is unknown.

Here immunoSEQ multiplex PCR was the method, and the copy in TCRdb shows in-frame clones only, minus some. Found here are approximately 31,000 clones, less than 80% of them singletons; the top ten hold 35% to 40%. CDR1 is GTSNPN and CDR2 is SVGIG in the germline V gene (reference sequence). Trimming shortened V by 1 base and J by 6 bases, and 18 bases separated the two germline ends. The CDR3 spans 16 residues. The sequence was collected from a male donor aged 60 or over with stage II squamous cell lung carcinoma. The gene calls are TRBV30 and TRBJ2-2; D is perhaps TRBD1 (6 bases). Sample: peripheral blood, taken before any cancer treatment. The CDR3 bases are TGTGCCTGGAGTGGGCGTCAGGGGCGGGCGGCCGGGGAGCTGTTTTTT. This encodes CAWSGRQGRAAGELFF. The full variable domain, its missing parts supplied by reference TRBV30 and TRBJ2-2, is SQTIHQWPATLVQPVGSPLSLECTVEGTSNPNLYWYRQAAGRGLQLLFYSVGIGQISSEVPQNLSASRPQDRQFILSSKKLLLSDSGFYLCAWSGRQGRAAGELFFGEGSRLTVL.